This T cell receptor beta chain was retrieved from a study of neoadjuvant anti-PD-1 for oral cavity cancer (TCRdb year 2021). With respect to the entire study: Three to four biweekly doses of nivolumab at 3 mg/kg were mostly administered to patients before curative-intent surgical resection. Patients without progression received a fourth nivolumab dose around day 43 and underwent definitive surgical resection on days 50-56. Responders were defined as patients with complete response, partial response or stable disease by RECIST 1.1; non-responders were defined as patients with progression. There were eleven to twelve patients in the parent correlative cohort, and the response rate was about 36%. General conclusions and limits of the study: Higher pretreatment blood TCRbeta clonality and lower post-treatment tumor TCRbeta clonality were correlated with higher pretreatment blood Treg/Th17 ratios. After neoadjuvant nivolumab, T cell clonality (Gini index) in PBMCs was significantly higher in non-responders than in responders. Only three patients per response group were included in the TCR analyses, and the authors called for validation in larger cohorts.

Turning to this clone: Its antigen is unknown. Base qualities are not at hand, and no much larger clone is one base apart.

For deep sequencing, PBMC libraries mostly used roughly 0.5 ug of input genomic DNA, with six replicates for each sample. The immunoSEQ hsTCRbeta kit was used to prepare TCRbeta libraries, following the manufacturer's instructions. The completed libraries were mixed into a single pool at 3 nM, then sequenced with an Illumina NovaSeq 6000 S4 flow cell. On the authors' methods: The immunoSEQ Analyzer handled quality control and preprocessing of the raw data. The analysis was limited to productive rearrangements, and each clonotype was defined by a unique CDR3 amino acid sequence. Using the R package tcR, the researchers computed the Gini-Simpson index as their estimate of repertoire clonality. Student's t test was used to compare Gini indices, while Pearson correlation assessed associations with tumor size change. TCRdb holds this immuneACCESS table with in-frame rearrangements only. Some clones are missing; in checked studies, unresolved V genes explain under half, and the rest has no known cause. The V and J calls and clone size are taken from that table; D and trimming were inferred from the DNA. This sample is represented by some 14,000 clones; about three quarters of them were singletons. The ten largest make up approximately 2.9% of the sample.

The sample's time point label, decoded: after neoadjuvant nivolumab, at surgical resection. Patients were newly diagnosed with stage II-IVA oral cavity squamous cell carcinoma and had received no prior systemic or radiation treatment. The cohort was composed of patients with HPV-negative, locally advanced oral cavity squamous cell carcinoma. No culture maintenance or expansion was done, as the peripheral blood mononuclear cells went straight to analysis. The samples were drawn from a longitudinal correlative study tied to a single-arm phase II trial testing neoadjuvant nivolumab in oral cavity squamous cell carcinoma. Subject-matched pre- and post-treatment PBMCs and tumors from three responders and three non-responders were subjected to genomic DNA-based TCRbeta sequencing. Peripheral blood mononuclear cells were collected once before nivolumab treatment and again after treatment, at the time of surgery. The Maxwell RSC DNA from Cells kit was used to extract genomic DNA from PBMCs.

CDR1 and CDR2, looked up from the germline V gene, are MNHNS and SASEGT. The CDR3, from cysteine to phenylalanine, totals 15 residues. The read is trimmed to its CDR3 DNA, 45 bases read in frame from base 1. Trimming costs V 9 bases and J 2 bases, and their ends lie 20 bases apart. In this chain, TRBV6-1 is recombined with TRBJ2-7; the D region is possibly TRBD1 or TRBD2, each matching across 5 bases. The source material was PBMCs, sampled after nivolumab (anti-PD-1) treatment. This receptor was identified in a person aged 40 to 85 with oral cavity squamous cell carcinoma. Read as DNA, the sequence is TGTGCCAGTGAAGGCCGGGACCACCAAGCCTACGAGCAGTACTTC. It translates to CASEGRDHQAYEQYF.